This TCR beta chain derives from a study of response to subunit inactivated influenza vaccine. This clonotype has just a few counts. Its antigen is still unknown. Study-level results: Each seasonal influenza vaccination recruits few new T cells, the authors suggested.

TCRdb redid the calling of the RT-PCR reads with MiXCR, one entry per CDR3 protein. The data contain hundreds of thousands of distinct CDR3 sequences, 18% of them singletons. From germline, CDR1 is ENHRY and CDR2 SYGVKD. This CDR3 has 13 amino acids. The chain employs TRBV10-3 and TRBJ2-2; possible D gene TRBD1, 6 bases. Material: PBMCs from blood, obtained 4 to 6 days after vaccination. This receptor was identified in a man aged 45-65 years who received an inactivated influenza vaccine. The CDR3 spells CDDRTANTGELFF. In nucleotides, the CDR3 is TGTGACGATAGGACAGCCAACACCGGGGAGCTGTTTTTT.